Following are 14 T cell receptor beta chains from one sample sequenced in a study of early T cells in non-severe SARS-CoV-2 infection. TCRdb itself ran the 5' RACE reads through MiXCR, one entry per CDR3 protein. The sample includes about 29,000 distinct CDR3 sequences, 4.5% of them seen just once. Sequencing used whole blood. The receptors shown here come from an adult who was a healthcare worker with PCR-confirmed SARS-CoV-2 infection or an uninfected control (not recorded which).

The chain links TRBV7-3 to TRBJ2-1; no reliable D call. Germline V lookup: CDR1 SGHTA, CDR2 FQGTGA. The CDR3 extends over 14 amino acids. V dropped 5 bases and J dropped 8 bases, with 16 bases sitting between them. The CDR3 here is CASSLDLFGDEQFF. CDR3 in DNA: TGTGCCAGCAGCCTAGACCTATTTGGGGATGAGCAGTTCTTC.

Written as DNA, the CDR3 is TGCAGCGTAGACAGCACTAACACCGGGGAGCTGTTTTTT. The encoded protein is CSVDSTNTGELFF. V usage is TRBV29-1 and J usage is TRBJ2-2; maybe TRBD1 (5 bases). Between the trimmed V and J ends, which lost 6 bases and 2 bases, there was a span of 10 bases. Germline values: CDR1 SQVTM, CDR2 ANQGSEA. The CDR3 has 13 residues.

This clonotype occurred many times. This rearrangement joins TRBV7-6 to TRBJ1-5; D possibly corresponds to TRBD1 (6 bases). CDR3 length equals 15 residues. The V gene lost 2 bases and the J gene lost 1 base, with 9 bases spanning the gap. CDR1 is SGHVS, CDR2 FNYEAQ, per germline. For the CDR3, the DNA is TGTGCCAGCAGCTTAAGGCAGGGGAGCAATCAGCCCCAGCATTTT. It specifies CASSLRQGSNQPQHF.

This clonotype was detected many times. The CDR3 sequence: CASSRRTGFTEAFF. In DNA form, the CDR3 reads TGTGCCAGCAGCCGGCGAACAGGTTTCACTGAAGCTTTCTTT. The rearrangement uses TRBV14 and TRBJ1-1, with a tentative D call TRBD1 (5 bases). Germline V gives CDR1 SGHDN, CDR2 FVKESK. The V and J ends lost 4 bases and 4 bases respectively, with 13 bases between them. The CDR3 totals 14 residues.

Only a few counts were recorded for this clonotype. The chain couples TRBV7-9 to TRBJ1-3, with D unclear. Germline loops: CDR1 SEHNR, CDR2 FQNEAQ (reference sequence). Trimming took 2 bases from V and 0 from J, leaving 8 bases between them. CDR3 length equals 15 residues. The CDR3 bases are TGTGCCAGCAGCTTAAGCACGGACTCTGGAAACACCATATATTTT. It specifies CASSLSTDSGNTIYF.

V gene TRBV6-6 combines with J gene TRBJ1-2, with unresolved D. The V and J ends lost 4 bases and 0 bases respectively, with 12 bases between them. The CDR3 sequence is 15 residues long. CDR1 is MNHNY, CDR2 SVGAGI, per germline (reference sequence). The CDR3 loop reads CASSLDENSNYGYTF. Written as DNA, the CDR3 is TGTGCCAGCAGTTTGGACGAGAATTCTAACTATGGCTACACCTTC.

Ten or more counts support this clonotype. The CDR3 nucleotides are TGTGCCAGCAGTAAACGGACGAACTATGGCTACACCTTC. Its translation: CASSKRTNYGYTF. This chain links TRBV5-4 with TRBJ1-2; no firm D call. Germline V gene lookup returns CDR1 SGHNT and CDR2 YYREEE (reference sequence). V dropped 5 bases and J dropped 2 bases, with 10 bases sitting between them. The length of the CDR3 is 13 residues.

This clonotype has at least ten counts. The V gene is TRBV6-6, the J gene TRBJ1-4, with D maybe TRBD1 (6 bases). V was clipped by 7 bases and J by 5 bases, with 11 bases between them. The CDR3 extends over 13 amino acids. Germline lookup yields CDR1 MNHNY and CDR2 SVGAGI (reference sequence). CDR3: CASKTGTNEKLFF. The CDR3 region has the DNA TGTGCCAGCAAAACCGGGACAAATGAAAAACTGTTTTTT.

This clonotype has only a few counts. The chain carries TRBV20-1 and TRBJ2-7, with 7 bases matching TRBD2. This CDR3 is built from 13 residues. CDR1 DFQATT and CDR2 SNEGSKA come from the germline V gene (reference sequence). V lost 4 bases and J lost 2; bases outside the gene matches: 5. The CDR3 region is CSAKAGLAYEQYF. CDR3 nucleotides: TGCAGTGCTAAAGCGGGATTAGCCTACGAGCAGTACTTC.

In its sample, this clonotype was seen many times. The chain recombines TRBV6-6 with TRBJ1-5; D gene uncertain. Trimming cost V 6 bases and J 4 bases, with 13 bases left between them. Germline CDR1 reads MNHNY; CDR2 reads SVGAGI (reference sequence). CDR3 size: 14 residues. The CDR3 coding sequence is TGTGCCAGCAGACGGACGGGAAGTAATCAGCCCCAGCATTTT. It specifies CASRRTGSNQPQHF.

This clonotype was detected only a few times. The chain links TRBV7-2 to TRBJ1-1, with D possibly TRBD1 on 6 matching bases. The V gene's germline CDR1 is SGHTA and CDR2 FQGNSA. Trimming took 3 bases from V and 3 from J, leaving 8 bases between them. CDR3 length: 13 amino acids. For the CDR3, the DNA is TGTGCCAGCAGCTTGCGACAGGACACTGAAGCTTTCTTT. Residues: CASSLRQDTEAFF.

This clonotype was counted between two and nine times. The chain links TRBV19 to TRBJ2-5; D may match TRBD1 or TRBD2 (5 bases each). The germline V gene has CDR1 LNHDA and CDR2 SQIVND (reference sequence). Trimming took off 6 bases at V and 1 base at J, with 12 bases between the two ends. This CDR3 has 14 residues. CDR3 sequence: CASSLQGPQETQYF. As DNA, the CDR3 is TGTGCCAGTAGCCTCCAGGGACCCCAAGAGACCCAGTACTTC.

This clonotype appeared many times. The rearrangement uses TRBV12-5 and TRBJ2-3; weak D call: TRBD2 (5 bases). Per germline, CDR1 LGHNT and CDR2 FRNRAP. This CDR3 is built from 17 residues. The V end lost 5 bases, the J end lost 0 bases, and 18 bases lay between the germline ends. DNA for the CDR3: TGTGCTAGTGGTCCCAAGGAGGCAGCAAGAAGCACAGATACGCAGTATTTT. This translates into CASGPKEAARSTDTQYF.

The table lists this clonotype with many counts. This chain links TRBV6-5 with TRBJ2-5; D remains unclear. The CDR3 sequence is 13 residues long. V was cut by 8 bases and J by 10 bases, with 20 bases left in between. Looked up from germline, CDR1 is MNHEY and CDR2 is SVGAGI. The CDR3 reads CASRTLLGESQYF. The DNA for the CDR3 is TGTGCCAGCCGGACCTTGCTTGGGGAAAGCCAGTACTTC.